What follows are 19 T cell receptor beta chains derived from one specimen sequenced in a study of T cells in Graves' hyperthyroidism and ophthalmopathy. The source material, RNA transcripts, was used to amplify TCR beta CDR3 regions. RT-PCR in the first round (using the HTBI primer set) targeted the TCR CDR3. One entry per CDR3 protein, called by TCRdb with MiXCR from the multiplex PCR reads. Altogether 600,000 to 800,000 distinct CDR3 sequences are present, around 40% being singletons, with the ten largest covering around 31%. Material for sequencing was blood. These receptors originate from a middle-aged woman with Graves' hyperthyroidism.

The table lists this clonotype with many counts. The chain carries TRBV10-3 and TRBJ1-2; D possibly corresponds to TRBD1 (5 bases). This CDR3 comprises 14 residues. Trimming cost V 5 bases and J 0 bases, with 10 bases left between them. Germline CDR1 is ENHRY and CDR2 is SYGVKD. The CDR3: CAISRDASNYGYTF. CDR3 nucleotide sequence: TGTGCCATCAGTCGGGACGCCTCTAACTATGGCTACACCTTC.

This chain joins TRBV7-9 and TRBJ2-7; possibly TRBD1 for D (6 bases). The germline gives CDR1 SEHNR, CDR2 FQNEAQ (reference sequence). CDR3 length equals 13 residues. V was pared by 1 base and J by 7 bases, with 11 bases between. CDR3 bases: TGTGCCAGCAGCTTAGTGGGACACAATGAGCAGTACTTC. Protein product: CASSLVGHNEQYF.

Note on this clonotype: This clone may be a read error of a much larger clone one base away. The CDR3 end shows no conserved phenylalanine or tryptophan, and so a read error is likely. V usage is TRBV7-9 and J usage is TRBJ1-4, with D hard to call. This CDR3 is 13 amino acids long. CDR1 SEHNR and CDR2 FQNEAQ come from the germline V gene (reference sequence). V was shortened by 2 bases and J by 6 bases, with 7 bases between the two germline ends. CDR3 amino acids: CASSLQADEKLFC. The DNA for the CDR3 is TGTGCCAGCAGCTTACAAGCCGATGAAAAACTGTTTTGT.

CDR3 DNA: TGTGCCAGCACCCCATACGTCAGCTACGAGCAGTACTTC. Amino acid sequence: CASTPYVSYEQYF. The chain uses TRBV7-3 and TRBJ2-7; D not certain. CDR1 is SGHTA and CDR2 is FQGTGA in the germline V gene. This CDR3 comprises 13 residues. The V end was cut by 7 bases, the J end by 3 bases, with 13 bases between.

This clonotype has at least ten counts. This chain joins TRBV7-2 and TRBJ1-6; possibly TRBD1 for D (5 bases). Trimming removed 4 bases at V and 7 bases at J, with 8 bases between. Looked up from germline, CDR1 is SGHTA and CDR2 is FQGNSA. The CDR3 extends over 13 amino acids. DNA for the CDR3: TGTGCCAGCAGCTCCCCAGGGAATTCACCCCTCCACTTT. This gives the protein CASSSPGNSPLHF.

This clonotype was detected ten times or more. The gene calls are TRBV11-2 and TRBJ1-6; D gene uncertain. The CDR3 length is 15 residues. Germline CDR1 reads SGHAT; CDR2 reads FQNNGV. V lost 6 bases and J 7 bases, leaving 16 bases between the germline ends. CDR3 sequence (DNA): TGTGCCAGCAGTGTGGACGGATCGGTCAATTCACCCCTCCACTTT. Amino acid sequence: CASSVDGSVNSPLHF.

Turning to this clonotype: Possible read error: a much larger clone is one base away. The chain uses TRBV7-2 and TRBJ2-7; no clear D. The length of the CDR3 is 15 residues. Germline-derived CDR1 and CDR2 are SGHTA and FQGNSA. Here the CDR3 reads CASSAPTGSSYERYF. CDR3 coding DNA: TGTGCCAGCAGCGCGCCAACCGGTAGCTCCTACGAGCGGTACTTC.

V usage is TRBV15 and J usage is TRBJ1-2, with D unresolved. The CDR3 runs to 13 residues. Germline-derived CDR1 and CDR2 are LNHNV and YYDKDF (reference sequence). The V end lost 1 base, the J end lost 8 bases, and 11 bases lay between the germline ends. The CDR3 region is CATSRGQEHGYTF. The CDR3 nucleotides read TGTGCCACCAGCAGAGGTCAAGAACACGGCTACACCTTC. The variable domain in full, with the rest retrieved from reference TRBV15 and TRBJ1-2, is DAMVIQNPRYQVTQFGKPVTLSCSQTLNHNVMYWYQQKSSQAPKLLFHYYDKDFNNEADTPDNFQSRRPNTSFCFLDIRSPGLGDTAMYLCATSRGQEHGYTFGSGTRLTVV.

The chain uses TRBV7-2 and TRBJ2-7, with a tentative D call TRBD1 (6 bases). The V gene's germline CDR1 is SGHTA and CDR2 FQGNSA. V gave up 5 bases and J gave up 12 bases, with 26 bases separating them. CDR3 length: 15 residues. This CDR3 is CASSIPQGSVVVGYF. DNA of the CDR3: TGTGCCAGCAGCATCCCCCAGGGGTCGGTCGTAGTGGGGTACTTC.

Ten or more counts support this clonotype. V and J are TRBV15 and TRBJ1-1; D uncertain. Germline V CDR1 and CDR2: LNHNV, YYDKDF (reference sequence). Between the trimmed V and J ends, which lost 4 bases and 4 bases, there was a span of 10 bases. This CDR3 is built from 13 residues. The CDR3 here is CATSTSVSTEAFF. The CDR3 nucleotides are TGTGCCACCAGCACCTCCGTGAGCACTGAAGCTTTCTTT.

In the case of this clonotype: One base away lies a much larger clone, so this may be a sequencing read error. J is TRBJ1-6 and V is TRBV10-3; D not certain. Trimming pared 5 bases from V and 7 bases from J, leaving 15 bases between. The CDR3 has 15 amino acids. The V gene's germline CDR1 is ENHRY and CDR2 SYGVKD. Here the CDR3 DNA reads TGTGCCATCAGTTACGAGGTCGCCGAGAATTCACCCCTCCACTTT. Translating gives CAISYEVAENSPLHF.

The J gene is TRBJ2-7, the V gene TRBV28; possibly TRBD1 for D (6 bases). V was trimmed by 6 bases and J by 2 bases, leaving 17 bases between them. The CDR3 loop spans 15 amino acids. The germline V gene encodes CDR1 MDHEN and CDR2 SYDVKM. The CDR3: CASSLQGRSAYEQYF. DNA of the CDR3: TGTGCCAGCAGCCTGCAGGGGCGTTCGGCCTACGAGCAGTACTTC.

There are many counts of this clonotype. This chain connects TRBV7-9 to TRBJ1-6, with D unclear. This CDR3 comprises 15 residues. V gave up 3 bases and J gave up 4 bases, with 10 bases separating them. Germline V lookup: CDR1 SEHNR, CDR2 FQNEAQ (reference sequence). DNA of the CDR3: TGTGCCAGCAGCTTCTCGGCCGATTATAATTCACCCCTCCACTTT. Translation: CASSFSADYNSPLHF.

Ten or more counts support this clonotype. The chain employs TRBV20-1 and TRBJ1-2; D remains unclear. This CDR3 is built from 13 residues. Trimming removed 5 bases at V and 6 bases at J, with 16 bases between. Germline CDR1 and CDR2: DFQATT and SNEGSKA (reference sequence). The CDR3 DNA reads TGCAGTGCTCGGACCGTAGTCGCAGATGGCTACACCTTC. This codes for CSARTVVADGYTF.

A single count supports this clonotype. V usage is TRBV29-1 and J usage is TRBJ1-6; TRBD1 matches at 9 bases. The J segment lost 8 bases and the V segment lost 0 bases, leaving 8 bases of the junction unmatched. CDR3 length: 16 amino acids. Germline loops: CDR1 SQVTM, CDR2 ANQGSEA. The CDR3 reads CSVEDARQGGDSPLHF. DNA for the CDR3: TGCAGCGTTGAAGATGCGAGACAGGGGGGTGATTCACCCCTCCACTTT.

The genes are TRBV6-9 and TRBJ1-6; D perhaps matches TRBD1 (6 bases). Germline V gives CDR1 MNHGY, CDR2 SVAAGI. The V end was cut by 5 bases, the J end by 0 bases, with 20 bases between. The CDR3 has 19 amino acids. CDR3 region: CASSQQGTGPSSYNSPLHF. Here the CDR3 DNA reads TGTGCCAGCAGTCAACAGGGTACGGGCCCAAGCTCCTATAATTCACCCCTCCACTTT.

The chain links TRBV30 to TRBJ1-1; D is undetermined. V dropped 3 bases and J dropped 1 base, with 3 bases sitting between them. The CDR3 consists of 11 residues. CDR1 and CDR2 from the germline V gene are GTSNPN and SVGIG (reference sequence). The CDR3 DNA reads TGTGCCTGGAGGGCGAACACTGAAGCTTTCTTT. Translation gives CAWRANTEAFF. Combining the CDR3 with reference TRBV30 and TRBJ1-1 gives the whole variable domain SQTIHQWPATLVQPVGSPLSLECTVEGTSNPNLYWYRQAAGRGLQLLFYSVGIGQISSEVPQNLSASRPQDRQFILSSKKLLLSDSGFYLCAWRANTEAFFGQGTRLTVV.

The chain links TRBV5-6 to TRBJ1-2; 9 nucleotides line up with TRBD1. V was clipped by 3 bases and J by 3 bases; unmatched bases: 9. The germline CDR1 and CDR2 sequences are SGHDT and YYEEEE. There are 16 residues in the CDR3. CDR3 in DNA: TGTGCCAGCAGCTCCGCCGGGACAGGGATGGACTATGGCTACACCTTC. Its translation: CASSSAGTGMDYGYTF.

In its sample, this clonotype was seen a few times. This chain joins TRBV5-6 and TRBJ1-2; D is unresolved. Deletions cut 0 bases from V and 5 bases from J, with 17 bases between. Germline V gives CDR1 SGHDT, CDR2 YYEEEE. The CDR3 contains 16 residues. CDR3 nucleotide sequence: TGTGCCAGCAGCTTGGCATGGGAGGGTGTAGGGTATGGCTACACCTTC. Residues: CASSLAWEGVGYGYTF. Combining the CDR3 with reference TRBV5-6 and TRBJ1-2 gives the whole variable domain DAGVTQSPTHLIKTRGQQVTLRCSPKSGHDTVSWYQQALGQGPQFIFQYYEEEERQRGNFPDRFSGHQFPNYSSELNVNALLLGDSALYLCASSLAWEGVGYGYTFGSGTRLTVV.